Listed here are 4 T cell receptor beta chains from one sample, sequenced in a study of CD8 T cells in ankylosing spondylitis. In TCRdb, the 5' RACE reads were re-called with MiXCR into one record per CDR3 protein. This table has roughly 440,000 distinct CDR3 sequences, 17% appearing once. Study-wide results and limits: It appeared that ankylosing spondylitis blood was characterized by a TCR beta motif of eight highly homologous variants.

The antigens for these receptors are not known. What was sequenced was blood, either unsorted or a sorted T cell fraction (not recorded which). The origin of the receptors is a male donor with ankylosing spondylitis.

The CDR3 is CASSSTGRYEKLFF. The CDR3 nucleotides read TGCGCCAGCAGCTCGACAGGGCGGTACGAAAAACTGTTTTTT. The chain recombines TRBV5-1 with TRBJ1-4; TRBD1 aligns across 7 bases. In germline, CDR1 is SGHRS, CDR2 YFSETQ. With 3 bases clipped from V and 8 bases from J, the junction kept 7 bases outside the gene matches. The CDR3 contains 14 residues.

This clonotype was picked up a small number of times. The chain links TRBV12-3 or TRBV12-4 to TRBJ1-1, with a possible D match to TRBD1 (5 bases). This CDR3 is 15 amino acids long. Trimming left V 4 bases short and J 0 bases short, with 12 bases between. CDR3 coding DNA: TGTGCCAGCAGTTCCCAAGGGGCGATGAACACTGAAGCTTTCTTT. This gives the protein CASSSQGAMNTEAFF.

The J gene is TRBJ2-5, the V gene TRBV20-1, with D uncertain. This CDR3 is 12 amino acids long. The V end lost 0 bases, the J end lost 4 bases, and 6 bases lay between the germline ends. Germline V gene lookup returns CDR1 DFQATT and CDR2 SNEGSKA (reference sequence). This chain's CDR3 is CSARDDPETQYF. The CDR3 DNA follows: TGCAGTGCTAGAGATGATCCAGAGACCCAGTACTTC.

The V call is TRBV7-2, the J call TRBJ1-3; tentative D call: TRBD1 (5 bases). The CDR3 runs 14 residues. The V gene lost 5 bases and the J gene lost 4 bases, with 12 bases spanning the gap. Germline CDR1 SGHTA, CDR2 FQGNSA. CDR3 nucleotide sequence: TGTGCCAGCAGCCAACTGGGGACGGGAAACACCATATATTTT. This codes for CASSQLGTGNTIYF. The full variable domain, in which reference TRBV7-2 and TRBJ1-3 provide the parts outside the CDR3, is GAGVSQSPSNKVTEKGKDVELRCDPISGHTALYWYRQSLGQGLEFLIYFQGNSAPDKSGLPSDRFSAERTGGSVSTLTIQRTQQEDSAVYLCASSQLGTGNTIYFGEGSWLTVV.